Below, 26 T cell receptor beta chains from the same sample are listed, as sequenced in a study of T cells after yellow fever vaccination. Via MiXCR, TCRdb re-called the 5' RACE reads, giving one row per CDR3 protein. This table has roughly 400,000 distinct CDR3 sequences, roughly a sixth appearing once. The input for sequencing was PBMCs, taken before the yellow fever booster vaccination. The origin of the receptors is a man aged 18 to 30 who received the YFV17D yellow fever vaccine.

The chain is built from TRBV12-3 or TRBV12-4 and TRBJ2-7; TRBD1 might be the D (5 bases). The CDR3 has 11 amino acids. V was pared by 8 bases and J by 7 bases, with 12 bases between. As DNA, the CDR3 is TGTGCCAGCCAAGGGGTTCGGGAGCAGTACTTC. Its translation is CASQGVREQYF.

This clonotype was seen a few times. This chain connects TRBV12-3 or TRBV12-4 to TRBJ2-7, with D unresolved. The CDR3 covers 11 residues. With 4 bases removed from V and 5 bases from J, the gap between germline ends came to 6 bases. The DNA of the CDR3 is TGTGCCAGCAGTTGGAGAGACGAGCAGTACTTC. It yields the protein CASSWRDEQYF.

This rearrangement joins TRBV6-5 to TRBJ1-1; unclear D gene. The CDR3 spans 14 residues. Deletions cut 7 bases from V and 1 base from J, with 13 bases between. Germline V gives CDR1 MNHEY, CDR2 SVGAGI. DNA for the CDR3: TGTGCCAGCAAATACTCCGGTCAGAACACTGAAGCTTTCTTT. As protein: CASKYSGQNTEAFF.

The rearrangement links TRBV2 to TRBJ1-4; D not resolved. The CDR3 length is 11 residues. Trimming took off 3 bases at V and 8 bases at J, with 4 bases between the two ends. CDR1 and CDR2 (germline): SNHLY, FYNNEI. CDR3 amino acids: CASSEAEKLFF. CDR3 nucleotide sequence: TGTGCCAGCAGTGAGGCCGAAAAACTGTTTTTT.

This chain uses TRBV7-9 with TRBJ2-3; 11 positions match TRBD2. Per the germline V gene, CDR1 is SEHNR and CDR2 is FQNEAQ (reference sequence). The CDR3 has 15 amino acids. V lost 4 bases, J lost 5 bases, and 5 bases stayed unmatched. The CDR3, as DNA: TGTGCCAGCAGCTCAAGACTAGCGGGGAAAGATACGCAGTATTTT. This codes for CASSSRLAGKDTQYF.

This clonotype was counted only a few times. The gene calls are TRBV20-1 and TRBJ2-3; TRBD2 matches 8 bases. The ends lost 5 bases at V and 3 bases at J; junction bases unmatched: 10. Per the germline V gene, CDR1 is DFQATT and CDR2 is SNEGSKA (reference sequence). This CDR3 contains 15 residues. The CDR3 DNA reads TGCAGTGCTTCAGACCAGCGGGGGACTACAGATACGCAGTATTTT. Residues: CSASDQRGTTDTQYF.

CDR3 nucleotides: TGTGCCAGCAGCTTAGACCTTCCGGGAGAGACCCAGTACTTC. Encoded protein: CASSLDLPGETQYF. The chain joins TRBV7-2 to TRBJ2-5; D gene unclear. V was clipped by 1 base and J by 4 bases, with 10 bases between them. Germline CDR1 SGHTA, CDR2 FQGNSA. This CDR3 contains 14 residues. Full variable domain (rest looked up from reference TRBV7-2 and TRBJ2-5): GAGVSQSPSNKVTEKGKDVELRCDPISGHTALYWYRQSLGQGLEFLIYFQGNSAPDKSGLPSDRFSAERTGGSVSTLTIQRTQQEDSAVYLCASSLDLPGETQYFGPGTRLLVL.

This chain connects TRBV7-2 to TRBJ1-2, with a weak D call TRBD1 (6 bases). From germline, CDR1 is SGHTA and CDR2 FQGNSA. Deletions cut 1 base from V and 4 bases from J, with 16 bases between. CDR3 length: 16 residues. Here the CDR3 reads CASSLGQGRGIYGYTF. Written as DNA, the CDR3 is TGTGCCAGCAGCTTAGGGCAGGGCAGGGGAATCTATGGCTACACCTTC.

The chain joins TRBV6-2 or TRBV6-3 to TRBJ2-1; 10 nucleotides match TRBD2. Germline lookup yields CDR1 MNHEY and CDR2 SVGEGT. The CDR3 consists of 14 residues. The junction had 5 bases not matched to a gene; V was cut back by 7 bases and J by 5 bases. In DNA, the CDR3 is TGTGCCAGCAAAAATGGACTAGCGGACAATGAGCAGTTCTTC. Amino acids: CASKNGLADNEQFF.

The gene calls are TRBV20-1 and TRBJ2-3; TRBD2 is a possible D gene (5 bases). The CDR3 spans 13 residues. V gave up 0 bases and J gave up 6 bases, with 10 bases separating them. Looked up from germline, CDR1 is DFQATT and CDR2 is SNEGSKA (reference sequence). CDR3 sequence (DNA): TGCAGTGCTAGAGAGCAGCAGCGGGATACGCAGTATTTT. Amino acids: CSAREQQRDTQYF.

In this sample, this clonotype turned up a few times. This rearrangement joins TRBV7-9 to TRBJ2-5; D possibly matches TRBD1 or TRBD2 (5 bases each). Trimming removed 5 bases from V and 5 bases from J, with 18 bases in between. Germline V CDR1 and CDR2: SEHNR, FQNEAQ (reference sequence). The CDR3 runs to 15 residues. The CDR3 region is CASSPWDRGSETQYF. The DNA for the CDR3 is TGTGCCAGCAGCCCCTGGGACCGGGGTTCCGAGACCCAGTACTTC.

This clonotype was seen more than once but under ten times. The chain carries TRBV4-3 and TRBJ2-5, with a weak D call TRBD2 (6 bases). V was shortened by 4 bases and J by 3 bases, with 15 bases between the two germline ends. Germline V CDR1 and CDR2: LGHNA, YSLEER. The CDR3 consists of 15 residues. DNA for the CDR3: TGCGCCAGCAGCCTACGGGCCCGCGGGAAAGAGACCCAGTACTTC. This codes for CASSLRARGKETQYF.

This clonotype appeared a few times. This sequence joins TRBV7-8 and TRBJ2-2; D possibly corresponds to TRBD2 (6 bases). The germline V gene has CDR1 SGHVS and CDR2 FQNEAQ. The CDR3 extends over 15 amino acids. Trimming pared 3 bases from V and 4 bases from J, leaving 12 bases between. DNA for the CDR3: TGTGCCAGCAGCTTTAGCGGTATAGGCACCGGGGAGCTGTTTTTT. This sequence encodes CASSFSGIGTGELFF.

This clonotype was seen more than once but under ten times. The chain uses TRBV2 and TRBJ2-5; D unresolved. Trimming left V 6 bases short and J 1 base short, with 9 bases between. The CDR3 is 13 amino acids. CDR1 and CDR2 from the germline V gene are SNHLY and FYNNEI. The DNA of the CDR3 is TGTGCCAGCAGATGGGCAGTCCAAGAGACCCAGTACTTC. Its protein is CASRWAVQETQYF. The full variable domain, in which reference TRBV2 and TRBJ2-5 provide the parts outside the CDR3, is EPEVTQTPSHQVTQMGQEVILRCVPISNHLYFYWYRQILGQKVEFLVSFYNNEISEKSEIFDDQFSVERPDGSNFTLKIRSTKLEDSAMYFCASRWAVQETQYFGPGTRLLVL.

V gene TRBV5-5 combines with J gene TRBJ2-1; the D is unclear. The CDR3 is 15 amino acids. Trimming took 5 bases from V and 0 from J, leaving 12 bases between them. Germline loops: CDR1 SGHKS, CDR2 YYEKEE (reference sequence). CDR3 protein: CASRDDVSSYNEQFF. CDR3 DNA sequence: TGTGCCAGCAGGGATGACGTAAGCTCCTACAATGAGCAGTTCTTC. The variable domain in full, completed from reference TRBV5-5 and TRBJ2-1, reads DAGVTQSPTHLIKTRGQQVTLRCSPISGHKSVSWYQQVLGQGPQFIFQYYEKEERGRGNFPDRFSARQFPNYSSELNVNALLLGDSALYLCASRDDVSSYNEQFFGPGTRLTVL.

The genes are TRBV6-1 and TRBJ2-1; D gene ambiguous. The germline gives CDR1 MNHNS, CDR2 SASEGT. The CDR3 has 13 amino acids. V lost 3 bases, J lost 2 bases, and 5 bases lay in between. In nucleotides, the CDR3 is TGTGCCAGCAGTGACAGGCCCTACAATGAGCAGTTCTTC. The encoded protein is CASSDRPYNEQFF.

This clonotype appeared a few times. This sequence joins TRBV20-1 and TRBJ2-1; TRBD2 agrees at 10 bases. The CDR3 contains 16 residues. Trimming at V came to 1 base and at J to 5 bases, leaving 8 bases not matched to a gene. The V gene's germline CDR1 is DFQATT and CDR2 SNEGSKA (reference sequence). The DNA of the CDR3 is TGCAGTGCTAGAGTCCTTCTAGCGGGGGTGCACAATGAGCAGTTCTTC. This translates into CSARVLLAGVHNEQFF.

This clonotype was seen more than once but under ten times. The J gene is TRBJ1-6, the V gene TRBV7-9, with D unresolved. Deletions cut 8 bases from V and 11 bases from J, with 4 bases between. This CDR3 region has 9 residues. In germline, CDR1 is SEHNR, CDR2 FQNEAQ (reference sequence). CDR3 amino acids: CASGTPLHF. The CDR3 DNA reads TGTGCCAGCGGAACACCCCTCCACTTT.

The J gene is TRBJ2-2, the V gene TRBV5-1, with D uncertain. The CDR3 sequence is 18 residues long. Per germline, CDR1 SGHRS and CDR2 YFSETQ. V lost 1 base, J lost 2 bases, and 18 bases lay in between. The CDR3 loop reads CASSLQARNSPNTGELFF. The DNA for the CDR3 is TGCGCCAGCAGCTTGCAGGCACGAAACTCCCCAAACACCGGGGAGCTGTTTTTT.

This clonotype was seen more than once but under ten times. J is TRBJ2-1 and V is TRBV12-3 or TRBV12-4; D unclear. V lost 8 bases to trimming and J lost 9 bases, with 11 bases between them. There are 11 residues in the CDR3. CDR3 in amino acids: CASSLGFEQFF. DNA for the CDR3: TGTGCCAGCTCGCTGGGCTTTGAGCAGTTCTTC.

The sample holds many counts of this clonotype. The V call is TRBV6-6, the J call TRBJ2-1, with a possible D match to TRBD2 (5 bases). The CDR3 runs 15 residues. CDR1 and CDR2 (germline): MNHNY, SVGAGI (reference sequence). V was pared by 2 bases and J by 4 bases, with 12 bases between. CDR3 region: CASSYLPSYYNEQFF. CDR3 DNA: TGTGCCAGCAGTTACCTACCTAGCTATTACAATGAGCAGTTCTTC.

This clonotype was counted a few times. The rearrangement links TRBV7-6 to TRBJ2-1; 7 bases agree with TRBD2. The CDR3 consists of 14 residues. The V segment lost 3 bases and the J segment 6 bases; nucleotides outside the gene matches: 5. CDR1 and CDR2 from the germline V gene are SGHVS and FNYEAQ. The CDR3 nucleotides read TGTGCCAGCAGCTTCGGGGGGAACACCAATGAGCAGTTCTTC. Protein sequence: CASSFGGNTNEQFF.

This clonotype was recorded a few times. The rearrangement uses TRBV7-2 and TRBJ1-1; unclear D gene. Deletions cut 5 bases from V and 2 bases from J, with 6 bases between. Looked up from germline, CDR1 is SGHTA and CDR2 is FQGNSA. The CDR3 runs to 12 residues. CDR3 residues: CASSRENTEAFF. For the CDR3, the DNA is TGTGCCAGCAGCCGAGAAAACACTGAAGCTTTCTTT.

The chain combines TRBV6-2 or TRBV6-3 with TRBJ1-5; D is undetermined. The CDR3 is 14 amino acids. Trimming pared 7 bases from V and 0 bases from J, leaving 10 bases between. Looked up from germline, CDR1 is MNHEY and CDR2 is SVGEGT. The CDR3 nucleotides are TGTGCCAGCACGGACCAGTATAGCAATCAGCCCCAGCATTTT. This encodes CASTDQYSNQPQHF.

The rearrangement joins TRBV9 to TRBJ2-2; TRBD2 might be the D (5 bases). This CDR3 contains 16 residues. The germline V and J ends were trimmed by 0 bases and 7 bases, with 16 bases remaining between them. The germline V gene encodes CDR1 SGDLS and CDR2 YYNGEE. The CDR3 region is CASSVDPAARGGELFF. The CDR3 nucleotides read TGTGCCAGCAGCGTAGATCCTGCGGCTCGGGGCGGGGAGCTGTTTTTT. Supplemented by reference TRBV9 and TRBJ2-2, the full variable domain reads DSGVTQTPKHLITATGQRVTLRCSPRSGDLSVYWYQQSLDQGLQFLIQYYNGEERAKGNILERFSAQQFPDLHSELNLSSLELGDSALYFCASSVDPAARGGELFFGEGSRLTVL.

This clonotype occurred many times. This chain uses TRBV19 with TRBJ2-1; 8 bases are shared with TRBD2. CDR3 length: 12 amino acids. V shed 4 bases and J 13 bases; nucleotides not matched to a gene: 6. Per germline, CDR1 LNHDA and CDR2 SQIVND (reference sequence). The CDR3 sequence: CASSTSGGQQFF. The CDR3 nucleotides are TGTGCCAGTAGTACATCGGGGGGGCAACAGTTCTTC.